A selection of T cell receptor beta chains follows, all from one sample in a study of CD4 and CD8 cells across lung adenocarcinoma regions. In TCRdb, the PCR reads were re-called with MiXCR into one record per CDR3 protein. The sample contains tens of thousands of distinct CDR3 sequences, 45% to 50% of which appear only once. Material for sequencing was CD8+ T cells from the center of a lung tumor. The receptors stem from a male donor with lung adenocarcinoma. The CD4 and CD8 labels of this study may be unreliable. Both conserved end residues are part of each CDR3. The order of the fields is D gene, clone size, V gene, J gene, CDR3 protein, CDR3 DNA. The D gene is left open where the match is weak. Rows may omit the clone size; those that give it use once, few, many or a size class.

d_gene: NA; abundance: many; v_gene: TRBV11-1; j_gene: TRBJ2-3; CDR3aa: CASSLGSSTDTQYF; CDR3nt: TGTGCCAGCAGCTTAGGATCGAGCACAGATACGCAGTATTTT
d_gene: NA; abundance: NA; v_gene: TRBV4-1; j_gene: TRBJ2-2; CDR3aa: CANSQLWGSLEGAGELFF; CDR3nt: TGCGCCAACAGCCAGCTCTGGGGGTCCCTGGAGGGGGCCGGGGAGCTGTTTTTT
d_gene: TRBD1; abundance: NA; v_gene: TRBV29-1; j_gene: TRBJ2-3; CDR3aa: CSARQGAGSDTQYF; CDR3nt: TGCAGCGCCAGACAGGGGGCTGGTTCAGATACGCAGTATTTT
d_gene: TRBD2; abundance: NA; v_gene: TRBV4-1; j_gene: TRBJ2-1; CDR3aa: CASSQVLGLAVYNEQFF; CDR3nt: TGCGCCAGCAGCCAAGTCCTGGGACTAGCGGTCTACAATGAGCAGTTCTTC
d_gene: NA; abundance: NA; v_gene: TRBV6-1; j_gene: TRBJ2-1; CDR3aa: CASRSAVTQFF; CDR3nt: TGTGCCAGCAGGAGCGCAGTTACGCAGTTCTTC
d_gene: TRBD2; abundance: once; v_gene: TRBV6-1; j_gene: TRBJ2-3; CDR3aa: CASSETRASGTDTQYF; CDR3nt: TGTGCCAGCAGTGAAACGCGGGCTAGCGGGACAGATACGCAGTATTTC
d_gene: TRBD1; abundance: NA; v_gene: TRBV10-2; j_gene: TRBJ2-4; CDR3aa: CASGNRGLWDKNIQYF; CDR3nt: TGCGCCAGCGGAAATAGGGGGCTGTGGGACAAAAACATTCAGTACTTC
d_gene: NA; abundance: NA; v_gene: TRBV6-1; j_gene: TRBJ1-1; CDR3aa: CASSPPGVHTEAFF; CDR3nt: TGTGCCAGCAGTCCCCCGGGGGTTCACACTGAAGCTTTCTTT
d_gene: NA; abundance: NA; v_gene: TRBV4-1; j_gene: TRBJ2-7; CDR3aa: CAGGHGGRDQDTQYF; CDR3nt: TGCGCCGGGGGGCACGGGGGCCGTGACCAAGATACGCAGTACTTC
d_gene: TRBD1; abundance: medium-sized; v_gene: TRBV10-2; j_gene: TRBJ2-7; CDR3aa: CASSPSRQGEQYF; CDR3nt: TGCGCCAGCAGCCCCTCGAGACAGGGGGAGCAGTACTTC
d_gene: NA; abundance: many; v_gene: TRBV10-2; j_gene: TRBJ2-3; CDR3aa: CASRGGTDTQYF; CDR3nt: TGCGCCAGCAGAGGAGGCACAGATACGCAGTATTTT
d_gene: TRBD1; abundance: once; v_gene: TRBV11-2; j_gene: TRBJ2-1; CDR3aa: CASSSQTGGTEQFF; CDR3nt: TGTGCCAGCAGCTCCCAAACAGGGGGCACTGAGCAGTTCTTC
d_gene: TRBD1; abundance: many; v_gene: TRBV6-1; j_gene: TRBJ2-1; CDR3aa: CASSDRVTHEQFF; CDR3nt: TGTGCCAGCAGCGACAGGGTTACCCATGAGCAGTTCTTC
d_gene: NA; abundance: NA; v_gene: TRBV6-1; j_gene: TRBJ2-3; CDR3aa: CASSLASSTDTQYF; CDR3nt: TGTGCCAGCAGTCTAGCGTCTAGCACAGATACGCAGTATTTT
d_gene: NA; abundance: NA; v_gene: TRBV5-1; j_gene: TRBJ1-1; CDR3aa: CASRQPNTEAFF; CDR3nt: TGCGCCAGCAGACAGCCGAACACTGAAGCTTTCTTT
d_gene: TRBD2; abundance: many; v_gene: TRBV6-5; j_gene: TRBJ2-3; CDR3aa: CASSTSGSGDTQYF; CDR3nt: TGTGCCAGCAGTACTAGCGGGAGCGGAGATACGCAGTATTTT
d_gene: NA; abundance: few; v_gene: TRBV6-5; j_gene: TRBJ2-1; CDR3aa: CASSSDSLGPSFYNEQFF; CDR3nt: TGTGCCAGCAGTTCCGACAGCCTCGGTCCAAGCTTCTACAATGAGCAGTTCTTC
d_gene: NA; abundance: NA; v_gene: TRBV4-1; j_gene: TRBJ1-5; CDR3aa: CASSQEGGRGSAQHF; CDR3nt: TGCGCCAGCAGCCAAGAAGGGGGGCGGGGCTCGGCCCAGCATTTT
d_gene: NA; abundance: NA; v_gene: TRBV7-9; j_gene: TRBJ2-2; CDR3aa: CASSLERGRGGELFF; CDR3nt: TGTGCCAGCAGCTTAGAAAGAGGTCGAGGCGGGGAGCTGTTTTTT
d_gene: NA; abundance: few; v_gene: TRBV11-3; j_gene: TRBJ2-2; CDR3aa: CASSLDGELFF; CDR3nt: TGTGCCAGCAGCTTAGACGGGGAGCTGTTTTTT
d_gene: TRBD1; abundance: NA; v_gene: TRBV6-5; j_gene: TRBJ1-2; CDR3aa: CASSYGTGDDGYTF; CDR3nt: TGTGCCAGCAGTTACGGAACAGGGGATGATGGCTACACCTTC
d_gene: NA; abundance: NA; v_gene: TRBV6-1; j_gene: TRBJ2-3; CDR3aa: CASRAVITGTQYF; CDR3nt: TGTGCCAGCCGGGCAGTGATCACAGGGACGCAGTATTTT
d_gene: NA; abundance: NA; v_gene: TRBV6-5; j_gene: TRBJ2-5; CDR3aa: CASSYSRRETQYF; CDR3nt: TGTGCCAGCAGTTACTCTAGACGAGAGACCCAGTACTTC
d_gene: NA; abundance: NA; v_gene: TRBV6-1; j_gene: TRBJ2-1; CDR3aa: CASSETWPCGNNEQFF; CDR3nt: TGTGCCAGCAGTGAAACGTGGCCTTGCGGCAACAATGAGCAGTTCTTC
d_gene: NA; abundance: NA; v_gene: TRBV10-2; j_gene: TRBJ2-7; CDR3aa: CASSEGRDGSDTQYF; CDR3nt: TGCGCCAGCAGTGAAGGGCGGGATGGCTCAGATACGCAGTACTTC
d_gene: NA; abundance: NA; v_gene: TRBV6-1; j_gene: TRBJ2-3; CDR3aa: CASSVALINTQYF; CDR3nt: TGTGCCAGCAGTGTAGCCCTCATAAATACGCAGTATTTT
d_gene: NA; abundance: NA; v_gene: TRBV27; j_gene: TRBJ2-4; CDR3aa: CASRGVGGRSRDIQYF; CDR3nt: TGTGCCAGCAGGGGGGTGGGGGGCCGGAGCCGAGACATCCAGTACTTC
d_gene: NA; abundance: NA; v_gene: TRBV6-1; j_gene: TRBJ2-5; CDR3aa: CASSEALPGLGRETQYF; CDR3nt: TGTGCCAGCAGTGAAGCGCTTCCAGGTCTAGGGAGAGAGACCCAGTACTTC
d_gene: NA; abundance: NA; v_gene: TRBV6-4; j_gene: TRBJ2-1; CDR3aa: CASSAATGYNEQFF; CDR3nt: TGTGCCAGCAGTGCCGCTACAGGGTACAATGAGCAGTTCTTC
d_gene: NA; abundance: NA; v_gene: TRBV14; j_gene: TRBJ2-1; CDR3aa: CASSQDPGSQFF; CDR3nt: TGTGCCAGCAGCCAAGATCCGGGCTCGCAGTTCTTC
d_gene: NA; abundance: NA; v_gene: TRBV11-3; j_gene: TRBJ2-5; CDR3aa: CASSLAPPPQETQYF; CDR3nt: TGTGCCAGCAGCTTAGCACCTCCCCCTCAAGAGACCCAGTACTTC
d_gene: TRBD2; abundance: NA; v_gene: TRBV30; j_gene: TRBJ2-7; CDR3aa: CAWSIAGGLGEQYF; CDR3nt: TGTGCCTGGTCCATCGCGGGAGGGTTGGGGGAGCAGTACTTC
d_gene: TRBD1; abundance: NA; v_gene: TRBV6-1; j_gene: TRBJ2-5; CDR3aa: CASREEGGRDQETQYF; CDR3nt: TGTGCCAGCAGGGAAGAAGGGGGCCGTGACCAAGAGACCCAGTACTTC
d_gene: NA; abundance: NA; v_gene: TRBV4-2; j_gene: TRBJ2-3; CDR3aa: CASSQASGRGGSGADTQYF; CDR3nt: TGTGCCAGCAGCCAAGCCTCGGGGAGGGGGGGCAGCGGCGCAGATACGCAGTATTTT
d_gene: NA; abundance: NA; v_gene: TRBV7-2; j_gene: TRBJ2-3; CDR3aa: CARGLGGGYTDTQYF; CDR3nt: TGTGCCAGGGGCTTAGGAGGGGGTTACACAGATACGCAGTATTTT
d_gene: NA; abundance: NA; v_gene: TRBV6-1; j_gene: TRBJ2-4; CDR3aa: CASSERGRGATDMQYF; CDR3nt: TGTGCCAGCAGTGAAAGGGGGCGGGGAGCCACAGATATGCAGTACTTC
d_gene: TRBD1; abundance: NA; v_gene: TRBV6-1; j_gene: TRBJ1-2; CDR3aa: CASKRTGGFYGYTF; CDR3nt: TGTGCCAGCAAACGGACAGGGGGATTTTATGGCTACACCTTC
d_gene: NA; abundance: many; v_gene: TRBV11-2; j_gene: TRBJ2-2; CDR3aa: CASSHGRSGWAGELFF; CDR3nt: TGTGCCAGCAGCCATGGCCGGTCAGGGTGGGCCGGGGAGCTGTTTTTT
d_gene: TRBD2; abundance: many; v_gene: TRBV12-3/TRBV12-4; j_gene: TRBJ2-1; CDR3aa: CASSLAQGLYEQFF; CDR3nt: TGTGCCAGCAGTTTAGCGCAGGGACTATACGAGCAGTTCTTC
d_gene: TRBD2; abundance: NA; v_gene: TRBV11-2; j_gene: TRBJ2-2; CDR3aa: CASSSTLAGGFSGELFF; CDR3nt: TGTGCCAGCAGCTCTACTCTAGCGGGAGGATTCTCCGGGGAGCTGTTTTTT
d_gene: NA; abundance: NA; v_gene: TRBV29-1; j_gene: TRBJ2-7; CDR3aa: CSVKGGRTPSYEQYF; CDR3nt: TGCAGCGTGAAGGGGGGGCGGACTCCATCCTACGAGCAGTACTTC
d_gene: TRBD1; abundance: NA; v_gene: TRBV7-2; j_gene: TRBJ2-7; CDR3aa: CASSPAGTGREQYF; CDR3nt: TGTGCCAGCAGCCCTGCCGGGACAGGGAGGGAGCAGTACTTC